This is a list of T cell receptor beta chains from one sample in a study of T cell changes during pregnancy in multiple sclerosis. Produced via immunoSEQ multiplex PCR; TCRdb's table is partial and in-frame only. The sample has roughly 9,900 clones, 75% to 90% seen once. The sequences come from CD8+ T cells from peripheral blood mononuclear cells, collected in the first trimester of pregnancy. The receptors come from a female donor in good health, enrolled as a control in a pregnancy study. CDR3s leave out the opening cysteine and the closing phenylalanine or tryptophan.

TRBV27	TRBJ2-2	ASSSGQGNTGELF
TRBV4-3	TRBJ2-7	ASSQDYVGRGLSNEQY
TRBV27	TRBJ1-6	ASRIGQGNSPLH
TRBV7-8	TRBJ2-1	ASSLSGTSGGAYNEQF
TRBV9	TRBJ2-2	ASSVLFSPANTGELF
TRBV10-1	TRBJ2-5	ASSPDRGIETQY
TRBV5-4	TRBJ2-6	ASSLASSGSGANVLT
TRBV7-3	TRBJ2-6	ASSPRSLPGANVLT
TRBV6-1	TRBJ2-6	ASSELSGANVLT
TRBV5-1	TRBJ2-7	ASSSTGAYEQY
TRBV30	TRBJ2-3	AWSLGTGEDTQY
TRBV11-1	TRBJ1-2	ASSFHEGASGYT
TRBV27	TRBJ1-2	ASSFTGLGGYT
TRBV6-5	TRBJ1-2	ASSYSPGTEYGYT
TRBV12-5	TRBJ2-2	ASGLVTGTGKAGELF
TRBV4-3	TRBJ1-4	ASSQDGAGTNEKLF
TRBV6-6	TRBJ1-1	ASAKDGNYELAEAF
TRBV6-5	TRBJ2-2	ASSFTTGAGELF
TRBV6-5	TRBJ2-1	ASSHSGGGGNEQF
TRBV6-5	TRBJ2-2	ASSSRGLLSGELF
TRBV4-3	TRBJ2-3	ASSQGASVRSDTQY
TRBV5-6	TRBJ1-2	ASRYRAGYT
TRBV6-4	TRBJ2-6	ASSVAPGGGANVLT
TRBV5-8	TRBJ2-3	ASSHRDRGSTDTQY
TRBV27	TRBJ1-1	ASSSPTGTPEAF
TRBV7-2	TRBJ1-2	ASSLLRTGMDGYT
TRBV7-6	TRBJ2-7	ASSIGRGISYEQY
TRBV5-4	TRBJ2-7	ASSLRTRGSPYEQY
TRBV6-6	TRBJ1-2	ASGSTGVAYGYT
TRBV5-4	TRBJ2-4	ASSPPAKNIQY
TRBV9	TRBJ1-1	ASSVDMNTEAF
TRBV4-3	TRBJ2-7	ASSQDLGGQGAFYEQY
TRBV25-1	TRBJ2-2	ASSTNTGELF
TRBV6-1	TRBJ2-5	ASSGTSGGAETQY
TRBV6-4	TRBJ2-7	ASSPSEGAGYEQY
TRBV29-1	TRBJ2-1	SALGAEVRLAYNEQF
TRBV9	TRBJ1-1	ASSVGGDHEAF
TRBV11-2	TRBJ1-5	ASSLGGTGNQPQH
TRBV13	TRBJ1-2	ASNGGRQGGDGYT
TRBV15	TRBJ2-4	ATSTRTGARLENIQY
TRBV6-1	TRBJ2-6	ASSGQGSGANVLT
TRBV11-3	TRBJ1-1	ASSLVSGSTEAF